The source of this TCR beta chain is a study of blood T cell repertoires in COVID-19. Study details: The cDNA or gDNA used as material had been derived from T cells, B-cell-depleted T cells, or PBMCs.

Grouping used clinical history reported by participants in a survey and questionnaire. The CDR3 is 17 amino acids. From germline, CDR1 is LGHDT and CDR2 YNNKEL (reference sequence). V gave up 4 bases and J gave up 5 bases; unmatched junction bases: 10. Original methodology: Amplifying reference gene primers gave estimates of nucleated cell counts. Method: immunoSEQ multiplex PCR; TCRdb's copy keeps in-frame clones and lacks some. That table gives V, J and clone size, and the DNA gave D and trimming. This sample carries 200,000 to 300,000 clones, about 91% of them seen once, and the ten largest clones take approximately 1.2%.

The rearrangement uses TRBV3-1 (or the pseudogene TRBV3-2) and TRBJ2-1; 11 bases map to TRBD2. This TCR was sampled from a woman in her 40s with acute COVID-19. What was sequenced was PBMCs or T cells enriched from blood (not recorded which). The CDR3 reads CASSPRRSSGRDNEQFF. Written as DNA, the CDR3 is TGTGCCAGCAGCCCCCGAAGGAGTAGCGGGAGGGACAATGAGCAGTTCTTC.